Following are 20 T cell receptor beta chains from one sample sequenced in a study of blood T cell repertoires in COVID-19. Clones were sequenced by immunoSEQ multiplex PCR, and TCRdb holds only the in-frame ones, with some missing. The top ten clones hold under 4% of a sample with 200,000 to 300,000 clones, 70% to 90% of them seen once. The sequencing sample was made of peripheral blood. Every receptor here comes from a man aged 18 to 29 with active or convalescent COVID-19.

The chain recombines TRBV5-8 with TRBJ1-3, with TRBD1 identical over 7 bases. With V trimmed by 0 bases and J by 0 bases, 3 bases remained unmatched. The germline V gene has CDR1 SGHTS and CDR2 YDEGEE. The CDR3 is made up of 16 amino acids. The CDR3 DNA reads as TGTGCCAGCAGCTTGGCGGCAGGGGGCTCTGGAAACACCATATATTTT. As protein: CASSLAAGGSGNTIYF.

The rearrangement links TRBV10-3 to TRBJ1-5, with 7 bases lining up with TRBD1. CDR3 length: 14 amino acids. The junction had 8 bases not matched to a gene; V was cut back by 8 bases and J by 4 bases. Germline CDR1 is ENHRY and CDR2 is SYGVKD. This chain's CDR3 is CAIGSGTVNQPQHF. The CDR3 nucleotides read TGTGCCATCGGATCCGGGACAGTAAATCAGCCCCAGCATTTT.

For the CDR3, the DNA is TGTGCCAGTAGTACAGGACTGTGGGATACGCAGTATTTT. Its protein product is CASSTGLWDTQYF. The V and J genes are TRBV19 and TRBJ2-3; D possibly corresponds to TRBD2 (5 bases). Trimming cost V 4 bases and J 6 bases, with 11 bases left between them. The CDR3 totals 13 residues. The germline V gene encodes CDR1 LNHDA and CDR2 SQIVND (reference sequence).

V gene TRBV23-1 combines with J gene TRBJ2-6, with no clear D. TRBV23-1 is noted as an ORF with a role that remains uncertain. The CDR3 runs 16 residues. With 1 base removed from V and 4 bases from J, the gap between germline ends came to 11 bases. CDR3 sequence reads: CASSQWLGFGANVLTF. The DNA for the CDR3 is TGCGCCAGCAGTCAATGGTTGGGCTTCGGGGCCAACGTCCTGACTTTC.

The chain employs TRBV30 and TRBJ1-2, with TRBD1 as a possible D gene (6 bases). V lost 5 bases to trimming and J lost 3 bases, with 13 bases between them. Germline V gene sequence: CDR1 GTSNPN, CDR2 SVGIG (reference sequence). The CDR3 has 13 amino acids. The CDR3 coding sequence is TGTGCCTGGGGTACAGGGTCGGACTATGGCTACACCTTC. It translates to CAWGTGSDYGYTF.

The rearrangement links TRBV3-1 (or the pseudogene TRBV3-2) to TRBJ1-2, with D hard to call. Deletions cut 1 base from V and 0 bases from J, with 3 bases between. CDR1 and CDR2 from the germline V gene are LGHDT and YNNKEL (reference sequence). The CDR3 runs 13 residues. The CDR3 DNA is TGTGCCAGCAGCCAAGGTACTAACTATGGCTACACCTTC. This gives the protein CASSQGTNYGYTF.

This chain connects TRBV12-3 or TRBV12-4 to TRBJ2-1, with no clear D. The germline V and J ends were trimmed by 3 bases and 3 bases, with 6 bases remaining between them. The CDR3 has 13 residues. The CDR3 is CASSFEIYNEQFF. DNA of the CDR3: TGTGCCAGCAGTTTTGAGATCTACAATGAGCAGTTCTTC.

The chain is built from TRBV11-2 and TRBJ2-2; no clear D. Between the trimmed V and J ends, which lost 5 bases and 4 bases, there was a span of 8 bases. In germline, CDR1 is SGHAT, CDR2 FQNNGV. The CDR3 loop spans 13 amino acids. The CDR3 protein is CASSRGSTGELFF. CDR3 sequence (DNA): TGTGCCAGCAGCAGAGGTAGCACCGGGGAGCTGTTTTTT.

This clone showed up just once. V and J are TRBV7-9 and TRBJ2-1; TRBD2 might be the D (5 bases). Trimming pared 1 base from V and 6 bases from J, leaving 7 bases between. This CDR3 has 13 residues. CDR1 and CDR2 from the germline V gene are SEHNR and FQNEAQ (reference sequence). DNA of the CDR3: TGTGCCAGCAGCTTAGGAGCGGCCAATGAGCAGTTCTTC. The encoded protein is CASSLGAANEQFF.

The chain links TRBV5-1 to TRBJ2-3, with 9 bases aligning to TRBD2. Germline-derived CDR1 and CDR2 are SGHRS and YFSETQ. The CDR3 covers 16 residues. The J segment lost 6 bases and the V segment lost 0 bases, leaving 8 bases of the junction unmatched. The chain's CDR3 is CASSLGTSDWTDTQYF. CDR3 sequence (DNA): TGCGCCAGCAGCTTGGGGACTAGCGATTGGACGGATACGCAGTATTTT.

The genes are TRBV12-3 or TRBV12-4 and TRBJ1-1; the match to TRBD1 covers 8 bases. CDR3 length: 13 amino acids. Losses at the gene ends were 5 bases for V and 9 bases for J; bases not matched to a gene: 8. CDR3 in DNA: TGTGCCAGCAGTCTTCAGGGGGCAGTGAAAGCTTTCTTT. Protein sequence: CASSLQGAVKAFF.

V and J are TRBV9 and TRBJ2-6; D not resolved. Germline loops: CDR1 SGDLS, CDR2 YYNGEE. The CDR3 is 13 amino acids. Trimming shortened V by 4 bases and J by 11 bases, and 13 bases separated the two germline ends. CDR3 in amino acids: CASSPRLTDVLTF. The CDR3 coding sequence is TGTGCCAGCAGCCCCCGCCTCACGGACGTCCTGACTTTC.

The J gene is TRBJ1-2, the V gene TRBV15; D is unclear. The length of the CDR3 is 13 residues. Per germline, CDR1 LNHNV and CDR2 YYDKDF (reference sequence). V was clipped by 0 bases and J by 7 bases, with 9 bases between them. CDR3 sequence reads: CATSRDGGFGYTF. The CDR3 DNA is TGTGCCACCAGCAGAGATGGAGGGTTTGGCTACACCTTC.

Here the CDR3 reads CASSSEGRYGYTF. CDR3 DNA: TGTGCCAGCAGCTCAGAGGGAAGATATGGCTACACCTTC. This chain links TRBV7-2 with TRBJ1-2; D uncertain. CDR3 length equals 13 residues. Per the germline V gene, CDR1 is SGHTA and CDR2 is FQGNSA. V was pared by 4 bases and J by 5 bases, with 11 bases between.

The J gene is TRBJ2-1, the V gene TRBV9, with 8 bases that match TRBD2. The CDR3 sequence is 15 residues long. The V gene end was trimmed by 0 bases and the J gene end by 8 bases; junction bases not matched to a gene: 7. Germline CDR1 SGDLS, CDR2 YYNGEE. The CDR3 loop reads CASSVAGGAGHEQFF. The CDR3 DNA is TGTGCCAGCAGCGTAGCCGGGGGGGCTGGACATGAGCAGTTCTTC.

The genes are TRBV6-2 or TRBV6-3 and TRBJ2-7; D ambiguous. This CDR3 contains 14 residues. Germline V CDR1 and CDR2: MNHEY, SVGEGT. V was cut by 4 bases and J by 0 bases, with 10 bases left in between. The chain's CDR3 is CASSFGRSSYEQYF. The CDR3 DNA reads as TGTGCCAGCAGTTTTGGGCGCAGCTCCTACGAGCAGTACTTC.

The rearrangement uses TRBV29-1 and TRBJ1-1; 7 bases align to TRBD1. The CDR3 consists of 14 residues. The germline V gene encodes CDR1 SQVTM and CDR2 ANQGSEA. V shed 7 bases, J shed 3 bases, and the junction held 11 bases outside the gene matches. In nucleotides, the CDR3 is TGCAGCGGAAGACAGGGTGCCCCTTACACTGAAGCTTTCTTT. Its translation is CSGRQGAPYTEAFF.

The V gene is TRBV13, the J gene TRBJ2-3; D is possibly TRBD1 (5 bases). Per the germline V gene, CDR1 is PRHDT and CDR2 is FYEKMQ (reference sequence). Trimming left V 2 bases short and J 2 bases short, with 8 bases between. CDR3 length: 14 residues. CDR3 protein: CASSLQGVTDTQYF. The CDR3 nucleotides read TGTGCCAGCAGCTTACAGGGTGTCACAGATACGCAGTATTTT.

The rearrangement links TRBV29-1 to TRBJ1-4; tentatively, D is TRBD1 (6 bases). The CDR3 is 12 residues long. V was shortened by 8 bases and J by 4 bases, with 11 bases between the two germline ends. In germline, CDR1 is SQVTM, CDR2 ANQGSEA. As DNA, the CDR3 is TGCAGCTTCAGGGGAATTAATGAAAAACTGTTTTTT. Its translation: CSFRGINEKLFF.

The CDR3 sequence: CSAADRSYYGYTF. Written as DNA, the CDR3 is TGCAGCGCCGCGGACAGGTCTTACTATGGCTACACCTTC. The chain links TRBV29-1 to TRBJ1-2, with TRBD1 matching over 7 bases. J was trimmed by 3 bases and V by 7 bases; bases with no gene match: 8. The germline V gene has CDR1 SQVTM and CDR2 ANQGSEA. The CDR3 runs 13 residues.